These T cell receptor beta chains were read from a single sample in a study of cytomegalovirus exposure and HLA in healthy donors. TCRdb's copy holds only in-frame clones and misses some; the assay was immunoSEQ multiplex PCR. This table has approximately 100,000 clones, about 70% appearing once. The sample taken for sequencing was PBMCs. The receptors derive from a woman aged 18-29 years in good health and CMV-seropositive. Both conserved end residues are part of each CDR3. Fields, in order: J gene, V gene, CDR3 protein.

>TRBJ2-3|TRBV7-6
CASSLPGTSGRAMGTDTQYF
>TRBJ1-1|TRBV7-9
CASSLTGNTEAFF
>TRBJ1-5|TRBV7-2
CASSLTGVGQPQHF
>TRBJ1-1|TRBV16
CASSLQRGTEAFF
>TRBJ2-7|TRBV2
CASSERQGSYEQYF
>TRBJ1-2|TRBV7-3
CASSLGEGGRYGYTF
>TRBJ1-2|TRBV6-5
CASRAGGGNYGYTF
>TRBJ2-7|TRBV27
CASSSSYEQYF
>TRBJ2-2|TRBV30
CAWNMGLELFF
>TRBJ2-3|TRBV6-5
CASKPGTGHTDTQYF
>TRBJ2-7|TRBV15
CAISRGIGLYEQYF
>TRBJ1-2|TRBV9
CASSVRDREGYGYTF
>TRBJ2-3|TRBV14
CASSPVGGSADTQYF
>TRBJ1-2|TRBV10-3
CATGQGTDYGYTF
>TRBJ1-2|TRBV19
CASSVQDYGYTF
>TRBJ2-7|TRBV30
CAWRTSGVLGEQYF
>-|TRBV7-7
CASSARQDSYEQYF
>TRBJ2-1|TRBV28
CASSFLIPSSGSPYNEQFF
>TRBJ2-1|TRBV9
CASSVRSGSNNEQFF
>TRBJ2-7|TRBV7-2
CASSLGLGAYEQYF
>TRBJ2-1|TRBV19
CASSRPSGINEQFF
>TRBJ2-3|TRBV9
CASSVGEGREQYF
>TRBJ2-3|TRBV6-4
CASSERAGGGPDTQYF
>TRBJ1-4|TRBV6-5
CASSSIGEKLFF
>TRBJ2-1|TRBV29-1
CSVGTGGAASGIAYNEQFF
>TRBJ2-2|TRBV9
CASSVARTRMGTGELFF
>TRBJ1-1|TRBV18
CASSPPNRSGNTEAFF
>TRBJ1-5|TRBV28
CASSLPGGQPQHF
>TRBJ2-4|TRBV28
CASRTVAKNIQYF
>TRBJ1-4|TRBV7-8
CASSLVEGKLFF
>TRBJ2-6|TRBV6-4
CASMREAGNSGANVLTF
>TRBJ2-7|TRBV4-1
CASSQRTSGRGLSYEQYF
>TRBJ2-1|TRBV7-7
CASSPQREGTEQFF
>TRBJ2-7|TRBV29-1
CSVPGGLANEQYF
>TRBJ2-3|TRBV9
CASVPLAGGTDTQYF
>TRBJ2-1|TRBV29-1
CSVSGRTYNEQFF
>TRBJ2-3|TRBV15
CATSRPSGRSTDTQYF
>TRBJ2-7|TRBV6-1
CASSKRDSRYEQYF
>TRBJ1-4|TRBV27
CASSPQGATNEKLFF
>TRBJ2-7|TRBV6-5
CATGLAGVYEQYF